These T cell receptor beta chains were read from a single sample in a study of PD-1 blockade in classical Hodgkin lymphoma. Profiling relied on immunoSEQ multiplex PCR, and the TCRdb table lists in-frame clones only, not all of them. The table records 25,000 to 30,000 clones, approximately 81% of them present only once. The sample was CD4+ T cells from blood, taken before the fourth cycle of nivolumab. Source of these receptors: a human donor with classical Hodgkin lymphoma. CDR3s include the opening cysteine and the closing phenylalanine or tryptophan. Each record gives: J gene, clone size, D gene, V gene, CDR3 DNA, CDR3 protein. D genes are given only for firm matches. Clone size is not always given. Where it is, it says once, few, many or a class for expanded clones.

J: TRBJ1-1
size: NA
D: NA
V: TRBV6-5
DNA: TGTGCCAGCAACATGGGGGGGGTGAACACTGAAGCTTTCTTT
CDR3: CASNMGGVNTEAFF

J: TRBJ2-3
size: NA
D: TRBD2
V: TRBV5-1
DNA: TGCGCCAGCAGGGTTCAAGCGGGAGCTAGCACAGATACGCAGTATTTT
CDR3: CASRVQAGASTDTQYF

J: TRBJ1-6
size: NA
D: TRBD1
V: TRBV15
DNA: TGTGCCACCAGCACTCGGACAGGGGTAGGTTCACCCCTCCACTTT
CDR3: CATSTRTGVGSPLHF

J: TRBJ2-7
size: NA
D: NA
V: TRBV4-1
DNA: TGCGCCAGCAGCCAATTTATACTCTCCTACGAGCAGTACTTC
CDR3: CASSQFILSYEQYF

J: TRBJ2-1
size: NA
D: NA
V: TRBV5-1
DNA: TGCGCCAGCAGCTTGGCCTCGGCGGTTTACAATGAGCAGTTCTTC
CDR3: CASSLASAVYNEQFF

J: TRBJ2-2
size: NA
D: NA
V: TRBV5-1
DNA: TGCGCCAGCACTCTGACGAACACCGGGGAGCTGTTTTTT
CDR3: CASTLTNTGELFF

J: TRBJ2-3
size: NA
D: TRBD1
V: TRBV5-1
DNA: TGCGCCAGCAGCCCTGGGACAGGGCGAGATACGCAGTATTTT
CDR3: CASSPGTGRDTQYF

J: TRBJ2-7
size: NA
D: NA
V: TRBV6-6
DNA: TGTGCCAGCAGCCTAGCCGGCGAGCAGTACTTC
CDR3: CASSLAGEQYF

J: TRBJ1-2
size: NA
D: NA
V: TRBV6-5
DNA: TGTGCCAGCAGGGCGACAGGCCCCATTTATGGCTACACCTTC
CDR3: CASRATGPIYGYTF

J: TRBJ2-3
size: NA
D: TRBD2
V: TRBV9
DNA: TGTGCCAGCAGCGTAGCGGGGGGGCAGCCGGGAGATACGCAGTATTTT
CDR3: CASSVAGGQPGDTQYF

J: TRBJ1-1
size: NA
D: NA
V: TRBV5-1
DNA: TGCGCCAGCAGCTTGGGTCCCATAGGACAGCTCGAGAACACTGAAGCTTTCTTT
CDR3: CASSLGPIGQLENTEAFF

J: TRBJ1-5
size: NA
D: NA
V: TRBV2
DNA: TGTGCCAGCAGTGAGAGGGTTGGCAATCAGCCCCAGCATTTT
CDR3: CASSERVGNQPQHF

J: TRBJ2-1
size: NA
D: NA
V: TRBV6-6
DNA: TGTGCCAGCAGTGGGGCGGGACCCTACAATGAGCAGTTCTTC
CDR3: CASSGAGPYNEQFF

J: TRBJ2-1
size: NA
D: NA
V: TRBV19
DNA: TGTGCCAGTAGTAGGCCTATTGAGCAGTTCTTC
CDR3: CASSRPIEQFF

J: TRBJ1-1
size: NA
D: NA
V: TRBV6-6
DNA: TGTGCCAGCAGTGTATCGGGGACCCTGAACACTGAAGCTTTCTTT
CDR3: CASSVSGTLNTEAFF

J: TRBJ2-5
size: NA
D: NA
V: TRBV30
DNA: TGTGCCTGGAGTATCCTACAGCGTTTCCAAGAGACCCAGTACTTC
CDR3: CAWSILQRFQETQYF

J: TRBJ2-1
size: NA
D: TRBD2
V: TRBV5-1
DNA: TGCGCCAGCCGGGGGGGCCGGGTGGGCAATGAGCAGTTCTTC
CDR3: CASRGGRVGNEQFF

J: TRBJ1-1
size: NA
D: TRBD1
V: TRBV18
DNA: TGTGCCAGCTCAAAGCGACAGGGGGCAGGGAACACTGAAGCTTTCTTT
CDR3: CASSKRQGAGNTEAFF

J: TRBJ1-3
size: NA
D: NA
V: TRBV4-1
DNA: TGCGCCAGCAGCCAAGATAGGGACGCTGGAAACACCATATATTTT
CDR3: CASSQDRDAGNTIYF

J: TRBJ1-1
size: NA
D: TRBD1
V: TRBV7-9
DNA: TGTGCCAGCAGCTCATCCGGGACAGTGGGGACTGAAGCTTTCTTT
CDR3: CASSSSGTVGTEAFF

J: TRBJ2-7
size: few
D: TRBD1
V: TRBV6-5
DNA: TGTGCCAGCAGTCTCACCGGGACAGGGTATTACGAGCAGTACTTC
CDR3: CASSLTGTGYYEQYF

J: TRBJ2-7
size: NA
D: NA
V: TRBV23-1
DNA: TGCGCCAGCCCACGGGGTCGGGCTCTCGAGCAGTACTTC
CDR3: CASPRGRALEQYF